The 8 T cell receptor beta chains listed next were all sequenced from one sample in a study of cytomegalovirus exposure and HLA in healthy donors. Sequencing used immunoSEQ multiplex PCR; TCRdb keeps in-frame clones, though not all of them. Of roughly 300,000 clones listed, roughly 90% were seen once; the top ten hold approximately 0.95%. Sequencing was carried out using PBMCs. The receptors originated from a woman under 30 in good health and CMV-seronegative.

The chain employs TRBV27 and TRBJ1-5; 9 nucleotides align to TRBD1. The CDR3 runs 13 residues. Germline CDR1 reads MNHEY; CDR2 reads SMNVEV (reference sequence). The trim removed 10 bases at V and 6 bases at J, leaving 7 bases unmatched. The DNA for the CDR3 is TGTGCCACCTCCGGGACAGGGAGTCAGCCCCAGCATTTT. Translation gives CATSGTGSQPQHF.

J is TRBJ2-5 and V is TRBV7-9; 7 positions match TRBD2. CDR1 is SEHNR and CDR2 is FQNEAQ in the germline V gene (reference sequence). V lost 7 bases and J lost 1; bases outside the gene matches: 6. The CDR3 is 14 residues long. CDR3 DNA: TGTGCCAGCAAACGGAGCGGGGTCCAAGAGACCCAGTACTTC. Protein: CASKRSGVQETQYF.

The V gene is TRBV14, the J gene TRBJ2-7; possible D gene TRBD2, 5 bases. Trimming stripped 1 base from V and 5 bases from J, with 15 bases between. The CDR3 loop spans 15 amino acids. Germline values: CDR1 SGHDN, CDR2 FVKESK. The CDR3 bases are TGTGCCAGCAGCCAAGCTCTAGCAGGTACCCACGAGCAGTACTTC. Encoded protein: CASSQALAGTHEQYF.

This chain uses TRBV6-1 with TRBJ2-7; D is undetermined. The CDR3 is 15 amino acids. With 2 bases removed from V and 2 bases from J, the gap between germline ends came to 13 bases. CDR1 and CDR2 (germline): MNHNS, SASEGT. CDR3 sequence (DNA): TGTGCCAGCAGTGAAAATGCGGTAGATCCCTACGAGCAGTACTTC. This encodes CASSENAVDPYEQYF.

The genes are TRBV9 and TRBJ2-3; 9 nucleotides agree with TRBD2. J lost 1 base, V lost 0 bases, and 3 bases had no gene match. CDR1 is SGDLS, CDR2 YYNGEE, per germline. The CDR3 sequence is 16 residues long. The chain's CDR3 is CASSVEGGRGTDTQYF. DNA of the CDR3: TGTGCCAGCAGCGTAGAGGGCGGGAGGGGCACAGATACGCAGTATTTT.

The rearrangement uses TRBV5-1 and TRBJ2-3, with 7 bases identical to TRBD1. V gave up 4 bases and J gave up 4 bases; unmatched junction bases: 6. The CDR3 runs 14 residues. Germline assignment: CDR1 SGHRS and CDR2 YFSETQ. DNA of the CDR3: TGCGCCAGCAGCCAGGACAGGTTTCCAGATACGCAGTATTTT. Its protein product is CASSQDRFPDTQYF.

The chain recombines TRBV7-3 with TRBJ2-1; 7 bases map to TRBD2. CDR1 SGHTA and CDR2 FQGTGA come from the germline V gene. The junction had 8 bases not matched to a gene; V was cut back by 5 bases and J by 4 bases. This CDR3 has 15 amino acids. The CDR3 region has the DNA TGTGCCAGCAGCCCGGGGAGGGGAAGTTACAATGAGCAGTTCTTC. This codes for CASSPGRGSYNEQFF.

The chain has TRBV5-4 and TRBJ1-3; D gene ambiguous. The germline CDR1 and CDR2 sequences are SGHNT and YYREEE (reference sequence). The V gene lost 4 bases and the J gene lost 4 bases, with 9 bases spanning the gap. CDR3 length equals 13 residues. The CDR3 DNA follows: TGTGCCAGCAGCAGCGTCTACGGAAACACCATATATTTT. This gives the protein CASSSVYGNTIYF.